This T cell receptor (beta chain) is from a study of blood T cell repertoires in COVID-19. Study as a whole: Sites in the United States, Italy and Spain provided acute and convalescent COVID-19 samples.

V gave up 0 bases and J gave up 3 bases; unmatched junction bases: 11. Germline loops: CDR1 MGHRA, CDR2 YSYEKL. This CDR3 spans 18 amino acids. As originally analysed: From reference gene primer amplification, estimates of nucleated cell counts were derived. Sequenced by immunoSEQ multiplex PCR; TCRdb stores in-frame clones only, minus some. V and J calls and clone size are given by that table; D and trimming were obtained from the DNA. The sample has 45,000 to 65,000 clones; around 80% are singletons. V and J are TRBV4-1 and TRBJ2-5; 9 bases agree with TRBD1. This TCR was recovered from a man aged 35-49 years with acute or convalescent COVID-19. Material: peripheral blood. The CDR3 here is CASSQDYPRDREEETQYF. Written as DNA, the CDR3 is TGCGCCAGCAGCCAAGATTATCCCCGGGACAGGGAGGAAGAGACCCAGTACTTC.